This T cell receptor beta chain was sequenced in a study of human T cells and chemical hapten exposure. TCRdb itself ran the RACE reads through MiXCR, one entry per CDR3 protein. Of more than 80,000 distinct CDR3 sequences in the sample, over 6% were seen once. This clonotype was counted between two and nine times. Stated time point: patch test 1, 2 weeks after DPC sensitization. Treatment in this sample: therapeutic diphenylcyclopropenone sensitization with weekly scalp DPC. V gave up 5 bases and J gave up 3 bases; unmatched junction bases: 4. Germline values: CDR1 SGHTA, CDR2 FQGNSA. The CDR3 is 15 amino acids.

This chain uses TRBV7-2 with TRBJ2-1; 10 bases map to TRBD2. This receptor was identified in a woman between 25 and 40 years old with alopecia areata. Some clones in this sample may be carry-over from other donors' samples. Sequencing used whole blood, obtained in connection with sensitization to the hapten diphenylcyclopropenone (DPC). DNA for the CDR3: TGTGCCAGCAGCCCCGGGACTAGCGTCTACAATGAGCAGTTCTTC. Encoded protein: CASSPGTSVYNEQFF. The variable domain in full, with the rest retrieved from reference TRBV7-2 and TRBJ2-1, is GAGVSQSPSNKVTEKGKDVELRCDPISGHTALYWYRQSLGQGLEFLIYFQGNSAPDKSGLPSDRFSAERTGGSVSTLTIQRTQQEDSAVYLCASSPGTSVYNEQFFGPGTRLTVL.